The 6 T cell receptor beta chains below come from one sample, sequenced in a study of T cell changes during pregnancy in multiple sclerosis. Only in-frame clones appear in the TCRdb table, and some are missing; sequencing was by immunoSEQ multiplex PCR. The repertoire includes about 49,000 clones, roughly 89% of them detected once, and about 5.1% sits in the top ten. This material consisted of peripheral blood, taken after pregnancy. All receptors derive from a female donor in good health, enrolled as a control in a pregnancy study.

V usage is TRBV7-2 and J usage is TRBJ2-2, with D tentatively TRBD2 (6 bases). Germline loops: CDR1 SGHTA, CDR2 FQGNSA. The CDR3 loop spans 15 amino acids. Trimming removed 0 bases from V and 1 base from J, with 6 bases in between. The CDR3 DNA is TGTGCCAGCAGCTTAGCGGGGGGGAACACCGGGGAGCTGTTTTTT. The encoded protein is CASSLAGGNTGELFF.

V is TRBV28 and J is TRBJ2-7; no definite D call. Germline CDR1 MDHEN, CDR2 SYDVKM. Trimming removed 2 bases at V and 0 bases at J, with 5 bases between. The CDR3 totals 13 residues. CDR3 loop: CASSLPGSYEQYF. The CDR3 nucleotides read TGTGCCAGCAGTTTACCCGGCTCCTACGAGCAGTACTTC.

V gene TRBV27 combines with J gene TRBJ1-2; no definite D call. The CDR3 runs to 14 residues. The V gene lost 7 bases and the J gene lost 7 bases, with 19 bases spanning the gap. From germline, CDR1 is MNHEY and CDR2 SMNVEV (reference sequence). The CDR3 nucleotides are TGTGCCAGCAAATGGGCCGGGAAAACTAGTGGCTACACCTTC. Amino acid sequence: CASKWAGKTSGYTF.

The V gene is TRBV5-4, the J gene TRBJ1-1; D is ambiguous. Germline-derived CDR1 and CDR2 are SGHNT and YYREEE (reference sequence). V was cut by 0 bases and J by 6 bases, with 9 bases left in between. The CDR3 extends over 13 amino acids. The CDR3 here is CASSLELYPEAFF. The CDR3 DNA reads as TGTGCCAGCAGCTTGGAACTTTATCCTGAAGCTTTCTTT.

V usage is TRBV9 and J usage is TRBJ1-5, with D maybe TRBD1 (5 bases). This CDR3 is 14 amino acids long. Per the germline V gene, CDR1 is SGDLS and CDR2 is YYNGEE. Trimming took off 4 bases at V and 0 bases at J, with 8 bases between the two ends. The chain's CDR3 is CASSLGGSNQPQHF. CDR3 sequence (DNA): TGTGCCAGCAGCCTCGGGGGTAGCAATCAGCCCCAGCATTTT.

The CDR3 region is CASSPRGGSSSYNEQFF. CDR3 sequence (DNA): TGCGCCAGCAGCCCGCGAGGCGGTTCTAGCTCCTACAATGAGCAGTTCTTC. The V and J genes are TRBV5-1 and TRBJ2-1; D gene uncertain. V gave up 4 bases and J gave up 0 bases, with 17 bases separating them. This CDR3 has 17 residues. Germline V CDR1 and CDR2: SGHRS, YFSETQ.